Sequencing of this T cell receptor beta chain was carried out in a study of blood T cell repertoires in COVID-19. Study information: The study drew acute and convalescent COVID-19 samples from the United States, Italy and Spain. Sources were T cells, B-cell-depleted T cells, or PBMCs; the material itself was cDNA or gDNA.

Germline V CDR1 and CDR2: SGHRS, YFSETQ. The V gene lost 3 bases and the J gene lost 3 bases, with 6 bases spanning the gap. This CDR3 is built from 12 residues. Assay: immunoSEQ multiplex PCR; the TCRdb copy retains only in-frame clones and omits some. The sample records some 99,000 clones, 86% being singletons. The V and J genes are TRBV5-1 and TRBJ2-5; D not certain. This receptor was obtained from a woman aged 55-69 years in a cohort sampled during active or convalescent COVID-19. Specimen: peripheral blood. CDR3 DNA: TGCGCCAGCAGCTCCAACAAAGAGACCCAGTACTTC. Translated: CASSSNKETQYF.